These T cell receptor beta chains were read from a single sample in a study of CD8 T cells in ankylosing spondylitis. TCRdb used MiXCR to reprocess the 5' RACE reads, holding one entry per CDR3 protein. The sample consists of 400,000 or so distinct CDR3 sequences, roughly 25% of them appearing once. The sample taken for sequencing was blood, either unsorted or a sorted T cell fraction (not recorded which). These receptors came from a male donor with ankylosing spondylitis. Each CDR3 is given with its conserved first and last residue. D genes are given only for firm matches. Not every row has a clone size; where given, it reads once, few, many or a size class.

D gene: TRBD1; CDR3 length: 13; V gene: TRBV30; clone size: NA; J gene: TRBJ1-1; CDR3 protein: CAWRTGGGTEAFF; CDR3 DNA: TGTGCCTGGAGAACAGGGGGAGGGACTGAAGCTTTCTTT
D gene: TRBD2; CDR3 length: 13; V gene: TRBV20-1; clone size: NA; J gene: TRBJ2-3; CDR3 protein: CSARATSGPSWYF; CDR3 DNA: TGCAGTGCTAGAGCGACTAGCGGACCCAGTTGGTATTTT
D gene: NA; CDR3 length: 18; V gene: TRBV27; clone size: NA; J gene: TRBJ2-3; CDR3 protein: CASAALTGGTESTDTQYF; CDR3 DNA: TGTGCCAGCGCCGCCCTGACAGGCGGTACCGAGAGCACAGATACGCAGTATTTT
D gene: TRBD1; CDR3 length: 12; V gene: TRBV3-1; clone size: NA; J gene: TRBJ1-2; CDR3 protein: CASSQLDRARTF; CDR3 DNA: TGTGCCAGCAGCCAGCTGGACAGGGCGAGGACCTTC
D gene: TRBD2; CDR3 length: 16; V gene: TRBV15; clone size: NA; J gene: TRBJ2-1; CDR3 protein: CATSRVGREVYNEQFF; CDR3 DNA: TGTGCCACCAGCAGAGTAGGGCGGGAGGTATACAATGAGCAGTTCTTC
D gene: NA; CDR3 length: 15; V gene: TRBV12-3/TRBV12-4; clone size: NA; J gene: TRBJ1-2; CDR3 protein: CASSYRDKTNYGYTF; CDR3 DNA: TGTGCCAGCAGTTACAGGGACAAAACTAACTATGGCTACACCTTC
D gene: NA; CDR3 length: 17; V gene: TRBV5-1; clone size: few; J gene: TRBJ2-6; CDR3 protein: CASSLSGATSGANVLTF; CDR3 DNA: TGCGCCAGCAGCCTCTCGGGGGCTACCTCTGGGGCCAACGTCCTGACTTTC
D gene: NA; CDR3 length: 15; V gene: TRBV12-3/TRBV12-4; clone size: few; J gene: TRBJ1-1; CDR3 protein: CASSPPGQRRTEAFF; CDR3 DNA: TGTGCCAGCAGTCCACCGGGACAAAGGAGGACTGAAGCTTTCTTT
D gene: NA; CDR3 length: 14; V gene: TRBV19; clone size: few; J gene: TRBJ1-4; CDR3 protein: CASARQTTNEKLFF; CDR3 DNA: TGTGCCAGTGCTAGACAGACAACTAATGAAAAACTGTTTTTT
D gene: NA; CDR3 length: 14; V gene: TRBV7-9; clone size: few; J gene: TRBJ2-1; CDR3 protein: CASSLGWDYNEQFF; CDR3 DNA: TGTGCCAGCAGCTTAGGGTGGGATTACAATGAGCAGTTCTTC
D gene: NA; CDR3 length: 12; V gene: TRBV12-3/TRBV12-4; clone size: NA; J gene: TRBJ1-4; CDR3 protein: CASSLRLEKLFF; CDR3 DNA: TGTGCCAGCAGTTTACGGCTAGAAAAACTGTTTTTT
D gene: NA; CDR3 length: 14; V gene: TRBV30; clone size: NA; J gene: TRBJ2-7; CDR3 protein: CAWERGTRAYEQYF; CDR3 DNA: TGTGCCTGGGAAAGGGGGACAAGGGCCTACGAGCAGTACTTC
D gene: TRBD1; CDR3 length: 14; V gene: TRBV10-3; clone size: few; J gene: TRBJ2-7; CDR3 protein: CAITPGQGFYEQYF; CDR3 DNA: TGTGCCATCACTCCGGGACAGGGTTTCTACGAGCAGTACTTC
D gene: NA; CDR3 length: 13; V gene: TRBV5-1; clone size: few; J gene: TRBJ1-1; CDR3 protein: CASQLLGGGEAFF; CDR3 DNA: TGCGCCAGCCAACTTCTCGGCGGTGGCGAAGCTTTCTTT
D gene: TRBD1; CDR3 length: 16; V gene: TRBV7-9; clone size: NA; J gene: TRBJ2-1; CDR3 protein: CASSLVSGGARNEQFF; CDR3 DNA: TGTGCCAGCAGCTTAGTATCAGGGGGCGCCCGCAATGAGCAGTTCTTC
D gene: NA; CDR3 length: 15; V gene: TRBV5-1; clone size: NA; J gene: TRBJ2-5; CDR3 protein: CASSLVPGPQETQYF; CDR3 DNA: TGCGCCAGCAGCTTGGTCCCGGGACCCCAAGAGACCCAGTACTTC
D gene: TRBD1; CDR3 length: 14; V gene: TRBV2; clone size: NA; J gene: TRBJ1-5; CDR3 protein: CASSDRGLLQPQHF; CDR3 DNA: TGTGCCAGCAGCGACAGGGGGCTGCTACAGCCCCAGCATTTT
D gene: NA; CDR3 length: 16; V gene: TRBV29-1; clone size: few; J gene: TRBJ2-1; CDR3 protein: CSVSPWGLMNYNEQFF; CDR3 DNA: TGCAGCGTTTCTCCTTGGGGACTGATGAACTACAATGAGCAGTTCTTC
D gene: NA; CDR3 length: 16; V gene: TRBV7-2; clone size: few; J gene: TRBJ1-3; CDR3 protein: CASSLIQGLLGNTIYF; CDR3 DNA: TGTGCCAGCAGCTTAATCCAGGGTCTCCTTGGAAACACCATATATTTT
D gene: TRBD2; CDR3 length: 16; V gene: TRBV12-3/TRBV12-4; clone size: few; J gene: TRBJ2-7; CDR3 protein: CASSLALTSGRNEQYF; CDR3 DNA: TGTGCCAGCAGTTTAGCGCTTACTAGCGGGAGAAACGAGCAGTACTTC
D gene: TRBD2; CDR3 length: 14; V gene: TRBV5-1; clone size: NA; J gene: TRBJ2-3; CDR3 protein: CASSIGTSGDTQYF; CDR3 DNA: TGCGCCAGCAGCATCGGGACTAGCGGAGATACGCAGTATTTT
D gene: TRBD2; CDR3 length: 15; V gene: TRBV5-1; clone size: few; J gene: TRBJ2-1; CDR3 protein: CASSLATSGIDEQFF; CDR3 DNA: TGCGCCAGCAGCTTGGCTACTAGCGGGATAGATGAGCAGTTCTTC
D gene: NA; CDR3 length: 16; V gene: TRBV28; clone size: NA; J gene: TRBJ2-3; CDR3 protein: CASSSPPKLYTDTQYF; CDR3 DNA: TGTGCCAGCAGTTCCCCCCCCAAATTATACACAGATACGCAGTATTTT
D gene: NA; CDR3 length: 15; V gene: TRBV10-2; clone size: few; J gene: TRBJ1-3; CDR3 protein: CASSDTTGTGNTIYF; CDR3 DNA: TGCGCCAGCAGTGATACCACAGGGACTGGAAACACCATATATTTT
D gene: NA; CDR3 length: 13; V gene: TRBV7-2; clone size: NA; J gene: TRBJ1-3; CDR3 protein: CASTYGRGNTIYF; CDR3 DNA: TGTGCCAGCACCTATGGAAGAGGAAACACCATATATTTT
D gene: NA; CDR3 length: 14; V gene: TRBV6-1; clone size: few; J gene: TRBJ2-2; CDR3 protein: CASRATGNTGELFF; CDR3 DNA: TGTGCCAGCAGGGCTACGGGAAACACCGGGGAGCTGTTTTTT
D gene: TRBD1; CDR3 length: 14; V gene: TRBV10-3; clone size: few; J gene: TRBJ1-2; CDR3 protein: CAISESGQGYGYTF; CDR3 DNA: TGTGCCATCAGTGAGTCCGGACAGGGTTACGGCTACACCTTC
D gene: TRBD2; CDR3 length: 14; V gene: TRBV20-1; clone size: few; J gene: TRBJ2-1; CDR3 protein: CSARATSGINEQFF; CDR3 DNA: TGCAGTGCTAGAGCGACTAGCGGGATTAATGAGCAGTTCTTC
D gene: TRBD2; CDR3 length: 16; V gene: TRBV5-1; clone size: NA; J gene: TRBJ2-2; CDR3 protein: CASSLGTSTNTGELFF; CDR3 DNA: TGCGCCAGCAGCTTGGGGACTAGCACGAACACCGGGGAGCTGTTTTTT
D gene: NA; CDR3 length: 13; V gene: TRBV29-1; clone size: few; J gene: TRBJ2-3; CDR3 protein: CSVELGIQDTQYF; CDR3 DNA: TGCAGCGTTGAACTGGGTATTCAAGATACGCAGTATTTT
D gene: NA; CDR3 length: 14; V gene: TRBV20-1; clone size: NA; J gene: TRBJ1-6; CDR3 protein: CSAELPLGNSPLHF; CDR3 DNA: TGCAGTGCTGAGCTCCCCCTGGGCAATTCACCCCTCCACTTT
D gene: NA; CDR3 length: 15; V gene: TRBV5-1; clone size: once; J gene: TRBJ2-2; CDR3 protein: CASSLFDRSTGELFF; CDR3 DNA: TGCGCCAGCAGCTTATTCGACAGATCCACCGGGGAGCTGTTTTTT
D gene: TRBD2; CDR3 length: 15; V gene: TRBV7-9; clone size: few; J gene: TRBJ2-1; CDR3 protein: CASRQTSGRSNEQFF; CDR3 DNA: TGTGCCAGCAGACAGACTAGCGGGAGATCGAATGAGCAGTTCTTC
D gene: NA; CDR3 length: 14; V gene: TRBV6-2/TRBV6-3; clone size: NA; J gene: TRBJ1-3; CDR3 protein: CASSQRISGNTIYF; CDR3 DNA: TGTGCCAGCAGTCAGCGGATCTCTGGAAACACCATATATTTT
D gene: NA; CDR3 length: 13; V gene: TRBV12-3/TRBV12-4; clone size: NA; J gene: TRBJ1-6; CDR3 protein: CASSLADNSPLHF; CDR3 DNA: TGTGCCAGCAGTTTGGCCGACAATTCACCCCTCCACTTT
D gene: NA; CDR3 length: 14; V gene: TRBV5-1; clone size: few; J gene: TRBJ1-2; CDR3 protein: CASSLEADNYGYTF; CDR3 DNA: TGCGCCAGCAGCTTGGAGGCGGACAACTATGGCTACACCTTC
D gene: TRBD2; CDR3 length: 14; V gene: TRBV5-4; clone size: few; J gene: TRBJ2-5; CDR3 protein: CASSTIAGEETQYF; CDR3 DNA: TGTGCCAGCAGCACCATAGCGGGAGAAGAGACCCAGTACTTC
D gene: NA; CDR3 length: 15; V gene: TRBV5-1; clone size: few; J gene: TRBJ2-2; CDR3 protein: CASSLVLGDTGELFF; CDR3 DNA: TGCGCCAGCAGCTTGGTCTTAGGGGACACCGGGGAGCTGTTTTTT
D gene: NA; CDR3 length: 12; V gene: TRBV7-2; clone size: few; J gene: TRBJ2-1; CDR3 protein: CASSLFRDAEFF; CDR3 DNA: TGTGCCAGCAGCCTGTTCAGGGACGCCGAGTTCTTC
D gene: TRBD2; CDR3 length: 17; V gene: TRBV11-2; clone size: NA; J gene: TRBJ2-3; CDR3 protein: CASSSRGGTSGTDTQYF; CDR3 DNA: TGTGCCAGCAGCTCGCGGGGGGGGACTAGCGGCACAGATACGCAGTATTTT
D gene: NA; CDR3 length: 17; V gene: TRBV5-1; clone size: NA; J gene: TRBJ2-1; CDR3 protein: CASSARGGTSSYNEQFF; CDR3 DNA: TGCGCCAGCAGCGCACGGGGCGGGACGAGCTCCTACAATGAGCAGTTCTTC
D gene: TRBD1; CDR3 length: 13; V gene: TRBV24-1; clone size: NA; J gene: TRBJ2-1; CDR3 protein: CATSDYRGEKQFF; CDR3 DNA: TGTGCCACCAGTGATTACAGGGGGGAAAAGCAGTTCTTC
D gene: NA; CDR3 length: 15; V gene: TRBV18; clone size: NA; J gene: TRBJ1-1; CDR3 protein: CASSPTMGGNTEAFF; CDR3 DNA: TGTGCCAGCTCACCCACTATGGGGGGAAACACTGAAGCTTTCTTT
D gene: TRBD1; CDR3 length: 15; V gene: TRBV29-1; clone size: few; J gene: TRBJ2-1; CDR3 protein: CSVVGDRTTYNEQFF; CDR3 DNA: TGCAGCGTTGTAGGGGACAGGACTACCTACAATGAGCAGTTCTTC
D gene: NA; CDR3 length: 14; V gene: TRBV11-2; clone size: few; J gene: TRBJ2-5; CDR3 protein: CASSLDRTEETQYF; CDR3 DNA: TGTGCCAGCAGCTTAGATAGGACAGAAGAGACCCAGTACTTC
D gene: TRBD1; CDR3 length: 14; V gene: TRBV20-1; clone size: few; J gene: TRBJ1-2; CDR3 protein: CSAETGTADYGYTF; CDR3 DNA: TGCAGTGCGGAGACCGGGACAGCTGACTATGGCTACACCTTC
D gene: TRBD1; CDR3 length: 18; V gene: TRBV5-1; clone size: many; J gene: TRBJ1-2; CDR3 protein: CASSPGQGATLANYGYTF; CDR3 DNA: TGCGCCAGCAGCCCGGGACAGGGGGCGACGCTGGCTAACTATGGCTACACCTTC
D gene: NA; CDR3 length: 14; V gene: TRBV7-8; clone size: few; J gene: TRBJ1-2; CDR3 protein: CASSLGRGPYGYTF; CDR3 DNA: TGTGCCAGCAGCTTAGGCCGGGGGCCTTATGGCTACACCTTC
D gene: NA; CDR3 length: 17; V gene: TRBV5-1; clone size: few; J gene: TRBJ1-3; CDR3 protein: CASSLSSMAGDGNTIYF; CDR3 DNA: TGCGCCAGCAGCTTGTCTTCCATGGCGGGGGACGGAAACACCATATATTTT
D gene: NA; CDR3 length: 15; V gene: TRBV18; clone size: NA; J gene: TRBJ1-3; CDR3 protein: CASSPRGDSGNTIYF; CDR3 DNA: TGTGCCAGCTCACCACGAGGGGACTCTGGAAACACCATATATTTT
D gene: TRBD2; CDR3 length: 15; V gene: TRBV12-3/TRBV12-4; clone size: NA; J gene: TRBJ2-3; CDR3 protein: CASGSRGRAADTQYF; CDR3 DNA: TGTGCCAGCGGATCACGCGGGAGGGCCGCAGATACGCAGTATTTT
D gene: NA; CDR3 length: 15; V gene: TRBV11-2; clone size: few; J gene: TRBJ2-5; CDR3 protein: CASSFRGLVEETQYF; CDR3 DNA: TGTGCCAGCAGCTTCCGGGGGCTAGTCGAGGAGACCCAGTACTTC
D gene: NA; CDR3 length: 13; V gene: TRBV20-1; clone size: few; J gene: TRBJ2-5; CDR3 protein: CSATRTVQETQYF; CDR3 DNA: TGCAGTGCTACCAGGACAGTCCAAGAGACCCAGTACTTC
D gene: TRBD2; CDR3 length: 17; V gene: TRBV5-1; clone size: NA; J gene: TRBJ2-1; CDR3 protein: CASSLVGTSGFYNEQFF; CDR3 DNA: TGCGCCAGCAGCTTGGTAGGGACTAGCGGATTCTACAATGAGCAGTTCTTC
D gene: TRBD1; CDR3 length: 15; V gene: TRBV27; clone size: NA; J gene: TRBJ1-5; CDR3 protein: CASSLGQDSNQPQHF; CDR3 DNA: TGTGCCAGCAGTTTGGGACAGGATAGCAATCAGCCCCAGCATTTT
D gene: NA; CDR3 length: 15; V gene: TRBV18; clone size: NA; J gene: TRBJ1-1; CDR3 protein: CASSPPGQGSGEAFF; CDR3 DNA: TGTGCCAGCTCACCACCGGGGCAGGGGAGCGGTGAAGCTTTCTTT
D gene: NA; CDR3 length: 15; V gene: TRBV9; clone size: NA; J gene: TRBJ2-3; CDR3 protein: CASSPRGGHTDTQYF; CDR3 DNA: TGTGCCAGCAGTCCTCGGGGAGGTCACACAGATACGCAGTATTTT
D gene: NA; CDR3 length: 13; V gene: TRBV11-2; clone size: many; J gene: TRBJ2-1; CDR3 protein: CASSSGLDNEQFF; CDR3 DNA: TGTGCCAGCAGCTCGGGACTCGACAATGAGCAGTTCTTC
D gene: TRBD1; CDR3 length: 16; V gene: TRBV5-1; clone size: NA; J gene: TRBJ2-1; CDR3 protein: CASSTGQGHGWNEQFF; CDR3 DNA: TGCGCCAGCAGCACAGGACAGGGGCATGGGTGGAATGAGCAGTTCTTC
D gene: NA; CDR3 length: 13; V gene: TRBV6-4; clone size: NA; J gene: TRBJ2-1; CDR3 protein: CASSGARSAEQFF; CDR3 DNA: TGTGCCAGCAGCGGGGCTCGATCGGCTGAGCAGTTCTTC